This is a list of T cell receptor beta chains from one sample in a study of cytomegalovirus exposure and HLA in healthy donors. Measured with immunoSEQ multiplex PCR; TCRdb has only the in-frame clones, and not every one. The sample lists approximately 95,000 clones; 78% were seen once. The sample consisted of PBMCs. These receptors all come from a woman aged 40 to 50 in good health and CMV-seropositive. CDR3s leave out the opening cysteine and the closing phenylalanine or tryptophan. Size tells how often a clone was seen (once, few, many) or the class of an expanded clone, and some rows leave it out.

length: 11; size: .; J: TRBJ2-1; V: TRBV7-2; CDR3: ASSLSQNNEQF
length: 13; size: .; J: TRBJ1-5; V: TRBV28; CDR3: ASRSRGLGNQPQH
length: 15; size: .; J: TRBJ2-2; V: TRBV15; CDR3: ATSRRRQDGYTGELF
length: 10; size: .; J: TRBJ2-7; V: TRBV9; CDR3: ASSLGGEEQY
length: 16; size: .; J: TRBJ2-2; V: TRBV9; CDR3: ASSVGGGLAGDTGELF
length: 13; size: .; J: TRBJ2-1; V: TRBV6-1; CDR3: ASSEGLASYNEQF
length: 14; size: .; J: TRBJ2-7; V: TRBV4-1; CDR3: ASSRTPGQSSYEQY
length: 13; size: .; J: TRBJ2-7; V: TRBV18; CDR3: ASSPGTSGSNEQY
length: 13; size: .; J: TRBJ2-2; V: TRBV2; CDR3: ASSLPGHEDGELF
length: 12; size: .; J: TRBJ2-7; V: TRBV27; CDR3: ASSFSARAYEQY
length: 12; size: .; J: TRBJ2-7; V: TRBV18; CDR3: ASSPPNGEYEQY
length: 9; size: .; J: TRBJ2-3; V: TRBV2; CDR3: ASSGLDTQY
length: 11; size: once; J: TRBJ2-7; V: TRBV6-6; CDR3: ASSLAGAAEQY
length: 13; size: .; J: TRBJ2-1; V: TRBV15; CDR3: ATSRVLAWGNEQF
length: 14; size: .; J: TRBJ2-3; V: TRBV7-2; CDR3: ASSLVAGGASDTQY
length: 12; size: .; J: TRBJ2-7; V: TRBV7-2; CDR3: ASSLAFTNYEQY
length: 13; size: .; J: TRBJ2-3; V: TRBV7-9; CDR3: ASSLGARNTDTQY
length: 12; size: few; J: TRBJ1-4; V: TRBV7-9; CDR3: ASSEGGTNEKLF
length: 15; size: .; J: TRBJ2-1; V: TRBV5-1; CDR3: ASSGPGTSGVGNEQF
length: 13; size: .; J: TRBJ1-2; V: TRBV5-4; CDR3: ASSFWDRLPYGYT
length: 13; size: .; J: TRBJ1-5; V: TRBV28; CDR3: ASSPRTGLDQPQH
length: 14; size: .; J: TRBJ2-1; V: TRBV2; CDR3: ASTLTTSGDYNEQF
length: 13; size: .; J: TRBJ2-1; V: TRBV7-3; CDR3: ASSWTGGDFNEQF
length: 14; size: once; J: TRBJ2-7; V: TRBV28; CDR3: ASSLGGEERGHEQY
length: 13; size: once; J: TRBJ2-3; V: TRBV5-6; CDR3: ASSGTGFITDTQY
length: 13; size: .; J: TRBJ1-5; V: TRBV6-6; CDR3: ASSYNAGANQPQH
length: 12; size: .; J: TRBJ2-5; V: TRBV6-1; CDR3: ASSVGGSAETQY
length: 11; size: .; J: TRBJ2-3; V: TRBV2; CDR3: ASRQGSLDTQY
length: 13; size: .; J: TRBJ2-3; V: TRBV7-2; CDR3: ASSVTGLRGDTQY
length: 10; size: .; J: TRBJ2-3; V: TRBV7-9; CDR3: SSSLSSDTQY
length: 14; size: few; J: TRBJ2-1; V: TRBV28; CDR3: ASSLLMGRGNNEQF
length: 17; size: .; J: TRBJ2-1; V: TRBV27; CDR3: ASRADRAVLAGVKVEQF
length: 15; size: .; J: TRBJ1-5; V: TRBV4-1; CDR3: ASSQDRQPLGDQPQH
length: 13; size: .; J: TRBJ2-6; V: TRBV6-5; CDR3: ASGTGFSGANVLT
length: 13; size: few; J: TRBJ2-2; V: TRBV6-1; CDR3: ASSVREGPKGELF
length: 13; size: .; J: TRBJ2-7; V: TRBV5-1; CDR3: ASSFRAGPSYEQY
length: 12; size: .; J: TRBJ1-3; V: TRBV15; CDR3: ATSTGVSGNTIY
length: 12; size: few; J: TRBJ2-3; V: TRBV19; CDR3: ASSKTSGTDTQY
length: 14; size: .; J: TRBJ2-6; V: TRBV6-6; CDR3: ASSQTGAAGANVLT
length: 14; size: few; J: TRBJ2-5; V: TRBV18; CDR3: ASSRDPGTGGSGQY
length: 12; size: .; J: TRBJ1-1; V: TRBV10-3; CDR3: AISDKRTNAEAF